Below, 7 T cell receptor beta chains from the same sample are listed, as sequenced in a study of cytomegalovirus exposure and HLA in healthy donors. The PCR contained 60 Vbeta and 13 Jbeta primers. Some clones are missing from TCRdb's copy, which holds only in-frame ones; the method was immunoSEQ multiplex PCR. The repertoire has fewer than 150,000 clones, 82% of them found once; the top ten carry around 2.5%. The sample was PBMCs. The receptor source for this set is a male donor in good health and CMV-seronegative.

This chain joins TRBV18 and TRBJ1-5; D gene uncertain. The CDR3 runs to 15 residues. The germline V and J ends were trimmed by 2 bases and 4 bases, with 12 bases remaining between them. Germline V CDR1 and CDR2: KGHSH, LQKENI. CDR3 nucleotides: TGTGCCAGCTCACCAATCCAGGTTAATAATCAGCCCCAGCATTTT. This sequence encodes CASSPIQVNNQPQHF.

The CDR3, as DNA: TGTGCCAGCTCACCTCGGCAGGAAGATGGCTACACCTTC. Residues: CASSPRQEDGYTF. The V and J genes are TRBV18 and TRBJ1-2; D ambiguous. The CDR3 has 13 amino acids. Trimming cost V 3 bases and J 6 bases, with 11 bases left between them. Germline V lookup: CDR1 KGHSH, CDR2 LQKENI.

The chain carries TRBV18 and TRBJ2-2; 11 bases match TRBD2. After removal of 5 bases from V and 1 base from J, the junction contained 9 bases not matched to a gene. This CDR3 spans 18 amino acids. Germline V lookup: CDR1 KGHSH, CDR2 LQKENI. CDR3: CASSNPALAGGNTGELFF. The CDR3 DNA is TGTGCCAGCTCAAACCCCGCCCTAGCGGGAGGGAACACCGGGGAGCTGTTTTTT.

This clone was counted once. V and J are TRBV30 and TRBJ1-5; no reliable D call. Germline V gives CDR1 GTSNPN, CDR2 SVGIG (reference sequence). This CDR3 is 13 amino acids long. Trimming shortened V by 3 bases and J by 4 bases, and 10 bases separated the two germline ends. The CDR3 DNA sequence: TGTGCCTGGAGCGGAGGGCCAAATCAGCCCCAGCATTTT. Translated: CAWSGGPNQPQHF.

This clone was picked up one time. J is TRBJ2-7 and V is TRBV15; 7 bases are shared with TRBD2. Trimming cost V 5 bases and J 5 bases; bases outside gene matches: 9. The germline gives CDR1 LNHNV, CDR2 YYDKDF (reference sequence). This CDR3 has 14 amino acids. The CDR3 region is CATSLGGSIDEQYF. The CDR3 bases are TGTGCCACCAGCCTGGGGGGGTCGATCGACGAGCAGTACTTC.

The chain links TRBV27 to TRBJ2-7, with 8 bases identical to TRBD2. From germline, CDR1 is MNHEY and CDR2 SMNVEV (reference sequence). V lost 3 bases and J lost 1; bases outside the gene matches: 2. The length of the CDR3 is 14 residues. The CDR3 nucleotides are TGTGCCAGCAGTTTCGTAGCGGGATCCTACGAGCAGTACTTC. Its protein product is CASSFVAGSYEQYF.

The J gene is TRBJ2-7, the V gene TRBV2; 9 bases match TRBD2. Germline assignment: CDR1 SNHLY and CDR2 FYNNEI. This CDR3 has 16 amino acids. The trim removed 6 bases at V and 4 bases at J, leaving 13 bases unmatched. CDR3 DNA sequence: TGTGCCAGCAGCCACACCCTTAGCGGGGGAGAGTACGAGCAGTACTTC. Amino acid sequence: CASSHTLSGGEYEQYF.